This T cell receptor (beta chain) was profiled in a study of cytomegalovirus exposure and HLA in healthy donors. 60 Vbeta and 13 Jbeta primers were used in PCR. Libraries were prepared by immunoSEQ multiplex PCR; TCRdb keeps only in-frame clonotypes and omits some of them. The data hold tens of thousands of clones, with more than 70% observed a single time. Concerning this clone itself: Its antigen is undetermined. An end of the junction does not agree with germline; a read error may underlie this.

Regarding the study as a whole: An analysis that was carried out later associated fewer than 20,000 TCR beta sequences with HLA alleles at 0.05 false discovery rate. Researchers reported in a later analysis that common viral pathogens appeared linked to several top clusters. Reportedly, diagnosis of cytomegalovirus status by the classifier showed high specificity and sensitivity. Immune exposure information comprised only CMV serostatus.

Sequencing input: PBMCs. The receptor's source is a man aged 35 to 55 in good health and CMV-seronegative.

The CDR3 region is CASSDTGTSYDEQFF. CDR3 DNA sequence: TGTGCCAGTAGTGACACCGGGACTAGCTACGATGAGCAGTTCTTC. This chain links TRBV19 with TRBJ2-1; 9 bases agree with TRBD2. The CDR3 is 15 residues long. Germline-derived CDR1 and CDR2 are LNHDA and SQIVND (reference sequence).